This TCR beta chain derives from a study of T cell responses to AZD1222 COVID-19 vaccine. Broader study findings: Recipients of two AZD1222 doses showed rising Spike-specific TCR breadth and depth. Baseline serology detected seropositivity in only 5 to 7 AZD1222 recipients.

With 2 bases clipped from V and 9 bases from J, the junction kept 8 bases outside the gene matches. The CDR3 totals 14 residues. Germline-derived CDR1 and CDR2 are MDHEN and SYDVKM. As to this clone: Its antigen remains unknown.

Sequencing was performed with immunoSEQ multiplex PCR; in TCRdb, only in-frame clones are kept and a portion is missing. The table has about 140,000 clones, over 65% seen once. The rearrangement links TRBV28 to TRBJ2-7; 9 bases map to TRBD1. Here the sequenced sample was peripheral blood, taken on day 0 of AZD1222 vaccination. The sequence came from an adult in good health. The CDR3 nucleotides read TGTGCCAGCAGTTTAGGTGGGACAGGGAAGGGGCAGTACTTC. Amino acids: CASSLGGTGKGQYF.